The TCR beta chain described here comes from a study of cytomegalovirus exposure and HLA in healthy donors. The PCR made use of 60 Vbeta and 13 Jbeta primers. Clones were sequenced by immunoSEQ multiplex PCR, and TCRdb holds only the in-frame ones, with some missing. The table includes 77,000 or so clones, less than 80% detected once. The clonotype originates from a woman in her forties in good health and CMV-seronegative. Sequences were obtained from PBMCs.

The DNA for the CDR3 is TGCGCCAGCAGCCAAGGGACAGGGGGCGAGCAGTTCTTC. Its translation: CASSQGTGGEQFF. The rearrangement joins TRBV4-1 to TRBJ2-1; 11 bases are shared with TRBD1. Germline assignment: CDR1 MGHRA and CDR2 YSYEKL. This CDR3 region has 13 residues. Trimming took 1 base from V and 10 from J; bases not matched to a gene: 0.